The clone carrying this TCR beta chain appeared many times. The target antigen is unknown. The CDR3 spans 15 residues. CDR1 and CDR2 (germline): MRHNA, SNTAGT. With 1 base removed from V and 1 base from J, the gap between germline ends came to 10 bases. The study based diagnoses on clinical symptoms, serum thyroxine and TRAb, thyroid ultrasound and orbital computed tomography. The authors obtained PBMCs from 10 ml of fresh peripheral blood. Amplification yielded TCR beta CDR3 regions, with RNA transcripts as the source. TCR CDR3 regions were first amplified by RT-PCR with HTBI primers. TCRdb analysed the multiplex PCR reads with MiXCR anew, one entry per CDR3 protein. The table includes about 290,000 distinct CDR3 sequences, around 13% detected once. This entry belongs to a study of T cells in Graves' hyperthyroidism and ophthalmopathy. Study overall: It was at initial diagnosis, before any treatment, that peripheral blood was collected. General study results and limits: For ophthalmopathy, model prediction preceded onset by a median around 7 months.

The source is a woman aged 40 to 49 with Graves' hyperthyroidism. The V call is TRBV6-4, the J call TRBJ1-1, with D uncertain. The sequenced sample was blood. Here the CDR3 DNA reads TGTGCCAGCAGTGACTGGGGTACCGGGAACACTGAAGCTTTCTTT. Protein sequence: CASSDWGTGNTEAFF.